This T cell receptor beta chain was sequenced for a study of graft-versus-host responses after intestinal transplantation (dated by TCRdb to about 2021). Looking at the study overall: Multivisceral, liver-intestinal, or isolated intestinal transplants were received by the recipients. After intestinal transplantation, graft-versus-host and host-versus-graft alloreactive T cell clones were followed in the graft, circulation and bone marrow using bulk TCR-beta CDR3 sequencing. Anti-thymocyte globulin induction was given to all recipients, followed by maintenance tacrolimus and steroids for around three years. To identify alloreactive clones, pre-transplant mixed lymphocyte reaction products were sequenced and compared with unstimulated pre-transplant donor and recipient T cells. Samples from three later patients were sequenced in-house on an Illumina MiSeq with MiXCR processing rather than by the commercial service. A peak of at least 4% donor T cells among recipient peripheral blood mononuclear cells was the definition used for donor T cell macrochimerism. The cohort enrolled about two dozen intestinal transplant recipients, one of whom was a retransplant, and a few patients without pretransplant specimens were excluded. What the study reported, not specific to this receptor: Conclusions were limited by the relatively low number and heterogeneity of intestinal transplant patients. In patients with donor T cell macrochimerism, the allografts had high GvH to HvG T cell clonal ratios. GvH clones turned up in recipient bone marrow, with some appearing earlier in ileal mucosa or blood, a pattern consistent with an intestinal mucosal origin. Early after transplant, peak levels of circulating GvH clones were found to be associated with declines in HvG clones.

The CDR3, cysteine through phenylalanine, is 16 amino acids long. Just CDR3 DNA is preserved here, 48 bases in frame from base 1. V is trimmed back by 6 bases and J by 4 bases, and the junction contains 8 bases that no gene match accounts for. CDR1 is given as SGHTA and CDR2 as FQGTGA, both from the germline V gene. Library creation used the immunoSEQ multiplex PCR assay. For most patients, genomic DNA was isolated with the Qiagen DNeasy Blood and Tissue Kit and shipped frozen to Adaptive Biotechnologies for TCR sequencing. High-throughput TCR-beta CDR3 sequencing of genomic DNA from most patients was performed by Adaptive Biotechnologies. The source study handled its data this way. TCR sequencing data were retrieved from Adaptive's ImmunoSEQ software for some 19 patients, whereas a few other patients were processed with MiXCR and VDJtools. To correct CD4 versus CD8 sorting errors, any sequence found in both subsets at a frequency ratio below 5:1 was removed. CDR3 nucleotide sequences shared between donor and recipient were removed because their origin could not be assigned. Alloreactive clones required at least 2-fold expansion over unstimulated cells and minimum CFSE-low frequency of 0.002% (template counts) or 0.001% (read counts). A clone was considered mappable if detected in the sequenced pre-transplant spleen, lymph node, or MLR CFSE-low populations of the donor or recipient. Cumulative frequency of alloreactive clones was calculated as a percentage of all sequences weighted by copy number. The table was pulled from immuneACCESS by TCRdb, which kept in-frame rearrangements only. Such tables lose some clones; where checked, under half of the loss comes from unresolved V genes, and the rest has no known cause. Clone size and the V and J calls come from that table; the DNA yielded D and trimming. The sample has 130,000 to 150,000 clones on record, 80% to 95% of them singletons. Of the sample, about 0.19% falls within the top ten clones.

What the time point label conveys for this sample: cells obtained before transplantation from donor or recipient. CD3+CD4+ and CD3+CD8+ populations were FACS-sorted from unstimulated pre-transplant donor and recipient cells taken from spleen or lymph nodes. A remark on this clone: Its antigen remains unidentified. No much larger clone is present one base from it, and per-base qualities are unavailable.

The chain is made from TRBV7-3 and TRBJ2-1; 11 nucleotides in the junction match TRBD2. This clonotype was sampled from a human donor who received an intestinal transplant. The specimen was unstimulated CD4+ T cells sorted from spleen or lymph node cells, collected before intestinal transplant. The CDR3 corresponds to CASRPLAGGPYNEQFF. The nucleotide sequence is given as TGTGCCAGCAGGCCTCTAGCGGGAGGACCGTACAATGAGCAGTTCTTC.